Listed below are T cell receptor beta chains from one sample, sequenced in a study of blood T cell repertoires in COVID-19. Profiled with immunoSEQ multiplex PCR; TCRdb holds only in-frame clones, not every one. This sample has tens of thousands of clones, with 80% to 85% found just once. Input material: peripheral blood. The receptors originated from a woman older than 75 with active or convalescent COVID-19. CDR3s include the opening cysteine and the closing phenylalanine or tryptophan. Each record gives: J gene, V gene, D gene, clone size, CDR3 DNA, CDR3 protein. The D gene is left open where the match is weak. Only part of the rows carry a size: once, few, many, or a class if the clone is expanded.

TRBJ2-5	TRBV11-2	TRBD1	NA	TGTGCCAGCAGCCTCGGTGGCAGGGGGCAAGAGACCCAGTACTTC	CASSLGGRGQETQYF
TRBJ1-1	TRBV6-5	NA	NA	TGTGCCAGCAGCCCCCGGGGGGGAGGGACTGAAGCTTTCTTT	CASSPRGGGTEAFF
TRBJ2-4	TRBV3-1/TRBV3-2	TRBD2	once	TGTGCCAGCAGCCTCGCGGGGGAAAACATTCAGTACTTC	CASSLAGENIQYF
TRBJ1-1	TRBV19	TRBD1	NA	TGTGCCAGTAGTAGCAGAGGTCAGGGGGCAGGCGAGAACACTGAAGCTTTCTTT	CASSSRGQGAGENTEAFF
TRBJ1-2	TRBV4-3	NA	NA	TGCGCCAGCAGCCAAGAAAAACGAGGGTACTATGGCTACACCTTC	CASSQEKRGYYGYTF
TRBJ2-1	TRBV7-2	NA	NA	TGTGCCACCTCGGGGTACAATGAGCAGTTCTTC	CATSGYNEQFF
TRBJ2-1	TRBV7-3	NA	NA	TGTGCCAGCAGCCCAGACGGGGGTTACTCCTACAATGAGCAGTTCTTC	CASSPDGGYSYNEQFF
TRBJ2-4	TRBV19	NA	NA	TGTGCCAGTAGCCCTGGGGGGGCGATGGGGAACATTCAGTACTTC	CASSPGGAMGNIQYF
TRBJ1-2	TRBV5-4	TRBD1	NA	TGTGCCAGCAGGGACCAGGGGGAGAGATTTGGCTACACCTTC	CASRDQGERFGYTF
TRBJ2-7	TRBV5-1	TRBD1	NA	TGCGCCAGCAGCTCGCTGGGACAGGGAAAAGGCATGACCTACGAGCAGTACTTC	CASSSLGQGKGMTYEQYF
TRBJ2-5	TRBV7-3	TRBD2	NA	TGTGCCAGCAGCCGTGGGACTAGCGGCTACCAAGAGACCCAGTACTTC	CASSRGTSGYQETQYF
TRBJ2-1	TRBV30	TRBD2	NA	TGTGCCTGGAGCGGGGGGGCCTTGAATGAGCAGTTCTTC	CAWSGGALNEQFF
TRBJ2-1	TRBV2	TRBD1	NA	TGTGCCAGCAGTACCGGTGGACAGGGGGCTCTCAATGAGCAGTTCTTC	CASSTGGQGALNEQFF
TRBJ2-5	TRBV5-1	NA	NA	TGCGCCAGCAGCTTGGGTGGGGGCGGCGGAGAGACCCAGTACTTC	CASSLGGGGGETQYF
TRBJ2-1	TRBV5-1	TRBD2	NA	TGCGCCAGCAGCTTGGCACTAGCGTCCTACAATGAGCAGTTCTTC	CASSLALASYNEQFF
TRBJ2-1	TRBV7-9	TRBD2	NA	TGTGCCAGCAGTGCGGGACTAGACCTTTACAATGAGCAGTTCTTC	CASSAGLDLYNEQFF
TRBJ2-2	TRBV2	TRBD1	NA	TGTGCCAGCAGTTTGGCCGGGACAGGGAACACCGGGGAGCTGTTTTTT	CASSLAGTGNTGELFF
TRBJ2-3	TRBV28	TRBD1	NA	TGTGCCACGCGTCTTTTTGGGGGACAGGGGACAGATACGCAGTATTTT	CATRLFGGQGTDTQYF
TRBJ2-1	TRBV10-1	TRBD2	few	TGCGCCAGCAGTAGTCTAGCGGGAAATGAGCAGTTCTTC	CASSSLAGNEQFF
TRBJ2-5	TRBV6-2/TRBV6-3	TRBD2	NA	TGTGCCAGCAGTGTAGCGGGGGCGCACCAAGAGACCCAGTACTTC	CASSVAGAHQETQYF
TRBJ1-5	TRBV6-5	NA	NA	TGTGCCAGCAGCCGCGGGGGGGGGAGCAATCAGCCCCAGCATTTT	CASSRGGGSNQPQHF
TRBJ1-2	TRBV11-2	NA	NA	TGTGCCAGCAGCCCCACGGGCTATGGCTACACCTTC	CASSPTGYGYTF